These 11 T cell receptor beta chains originate from one sample sequenced in a study of read filtering for tumor transcriptome and immune sequencing. The library was built from about 400 ng RNA with molecular barcoded adaptors for alpha/delta and beta/gamma chains. In TCRdb, the reads were re-called with MiXCR into one record per CDR3 protein. This sample has 45,000 to 50,000 distinct CDR3 sequences, with approximately 12% found just once. Sequenced: a population of CD138-negative cells sorted from bone marrow. These receptors all come from a donor at least 40 years old with multiple myeloma.

In its sample, this clonotype was seen many times. This chain links TRBV10-3 with TRBJ2-2; 7 bases line up with TRBD1. The CDR3 is made up of 14 amino acids. Germline V lookup: CDR1 ENHRY, CDR2 SYGVKD. V dropped 6 bases and J dropped 7; count of bases not matched to a gene: 8. The CDR3 DNA follows: TGTGCCATCAGCGAGGACAGGTTGGACGGGGAGCTGTTTTTT. Its translation is CAISEDRLDGELFF.

This clonotype was counted many times. The rearrangement links TRBV27 to TRBJ2-7, with 7 nucleotides matching TRBD2. CDR1 is MNHEY and CDR2 is SMNVEV in the germline V gene (reference sequence). The V segment lost 6 bases and the J segment 6 bases; nucleotides outside the gene matches: 14. The CDR3 is made up of 15 amino acids. CDR3 nucleotide sequence: TGTGCCAGCAGCCCCCGGGGTAGCGGGCGTGGCGAGCAGTACTTC. As protein: CASSPRGSGRGEQYF.

There are many counts of this clonotype. The rearrangement uses TRBV29-1 and TRBJ2-5, with 8 bases identical to TRBD2. The CDR3 consists of 12 residues. Germline CDR1 is SQVTM and CDR2 is ANQGSEA. The J segment lost 3 bases and the V segment lost 6 bases, leaving 3 bases of the junction unmatched. CDR3 nucleotides: TGCAGCGTACTAGCGGTAAAAGAGACCCAGTACTTC. Its translation: CSVLAVKETQYF.

This clonotype was found many times. The rearrangement joins TRBV19 to TRBJ2-1; 9 nucleotides line up with TRBD1. The CDR3 is 17 residues long. V was clipped by 1 base and J by 9 bases; unmatched bases: 13. Germline loops: CDR1 LNHDA, CDR2 SQIVND (reference sequence). DNA for the CDR3: TGTGCCAGTAGTATAGTGAGAGGGACAGGGAACTTGGGTGAGCAGTTCTTC. This translates into CASSIVRGTGNLGEQFF.

This clonotype was observed at least ten times. The chain recombines TRBV5-1 with TRBJ2-1; D is unresolved. Trimming shortened V by 0 bases and J by 2 bases, and 12 bases separated the two germline ends. The CDR3 sequence is 16 residues long. Germline V gene sequence: CDR1 SGHRS, CDR2 YFSETQ. This chain's CDR3 is CASSLVPYPTYNEQFF. CDR3 nucleotides: TGCGCCAGCAGCTTGGTTCCTTATCCCACCTACAATGAGCAGTTCTTC.

This clonotype has a count of ten or more. The CDR3 DNA follows: TGTGCCGGGCAAACCCGGCAGGGCCAAGGATCACCCCTCCACTTT. It codes for CAGQTRQGQGSPLHF. The J gene is TRBJ1-6, the V gene TRBV28; the D gene is possibly TRBD1 (5 bases). CDR1 is MDHEN, CDR2 SYDVKM, per germline. V lost 11 bases and J lost 10, with 24 bases in between. The CDR3 extends over 15 amino acids.

Ten or more counts support this clonotype. This sequence joins TRBV7-2 and TRBJ2-7; TRBD1 is a possible D gene (5 bases). The CDR3 length is 15 residues. The germline gives CDR1 SGHTA, CDR2 FQGNSA. Trimming took off 2 bases at V and 3 bases at J, with 14 bases between the two ends. The CDR3 region has the DNA TGTGCCAGCAGCTTAAGTACTGGGGCTAGCTACGAGCAGTACTTC. Residues: CASSLSTGASYEQYF.

This clonotype has ten or more counts. The chain employs TRBV6-2 or TRBV6-3 and TRBJ2-1, with D unclear. The germline V gene encodes CDR1 MNHEY and CDR2 SVGEGT. This CDR3 region has 13 residues. Trimming shortened V by 2 bases and J by 6 bases, and 8 bases separated the two germline ends. CDR3 nucleotides: TGTGCCAGCAGTTACAGATTCGCCAATGAGCAGTTCTTC. Protein sequence: CASSYRFANEQFF.

Many counts were recorded for this clonotype. The rearrangement uses TRBV29-1 and TRBJ2-3; D may correspond to TRBD1 or TRBD2 (6 bases each). Trimming left V 5 bases short and J 1 base short, with 16 bases between. This CDR3 region has 15 residues. Germline V gene lookup returns CDR1 SQVTM and CDR2 ANQGSEA. CDR3 in DNA: TGCAGCGTTTCGAGGGGGGATTTGGGCACAGATACGCAGTATTTT. Amino acid sequence: CSVSRGDLGTDTQYF.

This clonotype came up many times. V usage is TRBV20-1 and J usage is TRBJ2-7; 10 bases match TRBD2. The germline V gene encodes CDR1 DFQATT and CDR2 SNEGSKA (reference sequence). After removal of 2 bases from V and 4 bases from J, the junction contained 5 bases not matched to a gene. This CDR3 is built from 14 residues. The CDR3, as DNA: TGCAGTGCTAGAAAACTAGCGGGACCTTACGAGCAGTACTTC. Protein sequence: CSARKLAGPYEQYF.

The sample holds a few counts of this clonotype. The chain carries TRBV11-2 and TRBJ2-5, with 11 bases fitting TRBD1. CDR1 and CDR2 from the germline V gene are SGHAT and FQNNGV. After removal of 5 bases from V and 4 bases from J, the junction contained 6 bases not matched to a gene. This CDR3 comprises 15 residues. CDR3 coding DNA: TGTGCCAGCAGCCCTTTAGGACAGGGGGCAGAGACCCAGTACTTC. Translation gives CASSPLGQGAETQYF.